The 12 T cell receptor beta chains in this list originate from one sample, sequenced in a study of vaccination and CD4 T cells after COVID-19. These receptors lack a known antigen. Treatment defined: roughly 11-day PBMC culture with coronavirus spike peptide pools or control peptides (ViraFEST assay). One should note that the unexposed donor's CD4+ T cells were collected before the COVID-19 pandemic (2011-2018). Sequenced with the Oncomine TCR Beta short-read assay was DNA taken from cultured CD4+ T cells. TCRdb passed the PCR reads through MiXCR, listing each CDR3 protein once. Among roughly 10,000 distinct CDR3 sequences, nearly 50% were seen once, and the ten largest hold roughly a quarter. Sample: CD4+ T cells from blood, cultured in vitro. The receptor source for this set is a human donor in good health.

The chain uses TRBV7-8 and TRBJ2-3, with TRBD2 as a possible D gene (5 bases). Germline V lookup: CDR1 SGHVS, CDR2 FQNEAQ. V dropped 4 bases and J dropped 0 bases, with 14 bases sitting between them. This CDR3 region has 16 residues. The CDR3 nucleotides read TGTGCCAGCAGCTCCTCTAGCACGGTGAGCACAGATACGCAGTATTTT. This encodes CASSSSSTVSTDTQYF.

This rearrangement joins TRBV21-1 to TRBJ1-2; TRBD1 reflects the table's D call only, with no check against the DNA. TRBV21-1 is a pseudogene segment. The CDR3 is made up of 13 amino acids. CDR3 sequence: CASTPGRGYGYTF. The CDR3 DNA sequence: TGTGCCAGCACTCCAGGGAGAGGCTATGGCTACACCTTC.

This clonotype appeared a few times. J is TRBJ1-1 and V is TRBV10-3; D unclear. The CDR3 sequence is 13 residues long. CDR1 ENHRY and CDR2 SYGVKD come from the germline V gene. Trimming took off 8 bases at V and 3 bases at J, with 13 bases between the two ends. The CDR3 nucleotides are TGTGCCATCCGATGGTTAGAGGACACTGAAGCTTTCTTT. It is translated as CAIRWLEDTEAFF.

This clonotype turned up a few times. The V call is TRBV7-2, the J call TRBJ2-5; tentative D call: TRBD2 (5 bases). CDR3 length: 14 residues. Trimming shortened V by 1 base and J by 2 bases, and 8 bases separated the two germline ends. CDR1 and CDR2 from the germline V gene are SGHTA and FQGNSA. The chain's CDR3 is CASSLGGSQETQYF. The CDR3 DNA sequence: TGTGCCAGCAGCTTAGGTGGGAGTCAAGAGACCCAGTACTTC.

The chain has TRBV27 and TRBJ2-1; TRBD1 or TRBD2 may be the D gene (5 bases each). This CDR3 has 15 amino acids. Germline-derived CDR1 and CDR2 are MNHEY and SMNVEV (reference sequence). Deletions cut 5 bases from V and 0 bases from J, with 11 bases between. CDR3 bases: TGTGCCAGCAGTATCCGAGGGACCTCCTACAATGAGCAGTTCTTC. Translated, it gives CASSIRGTSYNEQFF.

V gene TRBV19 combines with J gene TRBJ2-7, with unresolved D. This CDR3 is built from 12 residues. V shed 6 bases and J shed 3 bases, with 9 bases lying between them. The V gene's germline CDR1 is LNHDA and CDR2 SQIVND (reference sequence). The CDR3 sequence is CASSNNFYEQYF. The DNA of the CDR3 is TGTGCCAGTAGCAACAATTTCTACGAGCAGTACTTC.

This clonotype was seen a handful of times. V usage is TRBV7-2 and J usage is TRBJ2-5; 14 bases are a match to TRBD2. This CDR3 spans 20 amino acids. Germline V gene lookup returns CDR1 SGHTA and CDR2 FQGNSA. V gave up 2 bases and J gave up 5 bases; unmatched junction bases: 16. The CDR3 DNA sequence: TGTGCCAGCAGCTTAATAGGGCGAGACAGGCGGACTAGCGGGAGGGAGACCCAGTACTTC. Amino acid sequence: CASSLIGRDRRTSGRETQYF. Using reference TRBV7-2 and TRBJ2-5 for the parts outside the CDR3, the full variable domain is GAGVSQSPSNKVTEKGKDVELRCDPISGHTALYWYRQSLGQGLEFLIYFQGNSAPDKSGLPSDRFSAERTGGSVSTLTIQRTQQEDSAVYLCASSLIGRDRRTSGRETQYFGPGTRLLVL.

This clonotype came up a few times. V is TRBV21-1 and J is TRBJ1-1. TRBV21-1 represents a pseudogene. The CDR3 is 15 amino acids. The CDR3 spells CASSKAQDQNTEAFF. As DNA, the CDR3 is TGTGCCAGCAGCAAAGCTCAGGACCAGAACACTGAAGCTTTCTTT.

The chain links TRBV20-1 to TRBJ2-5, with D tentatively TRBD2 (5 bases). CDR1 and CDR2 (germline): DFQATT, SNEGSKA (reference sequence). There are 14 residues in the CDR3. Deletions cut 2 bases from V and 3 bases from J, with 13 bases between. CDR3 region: CSARPDSMKETQYF. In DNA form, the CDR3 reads TGCAGTGCTAGACCGGACTCAATGAAAGAGACCCAGTACTTC.

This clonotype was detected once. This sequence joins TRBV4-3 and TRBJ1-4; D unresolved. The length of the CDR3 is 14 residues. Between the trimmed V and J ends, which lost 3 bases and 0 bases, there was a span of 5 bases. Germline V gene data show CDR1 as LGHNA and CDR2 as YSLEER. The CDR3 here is CASSHGATNEKLFF. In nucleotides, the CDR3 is TGCGCCAGCAGCCATGGGGCAACTAATGAAAAACTGTTTTTT.

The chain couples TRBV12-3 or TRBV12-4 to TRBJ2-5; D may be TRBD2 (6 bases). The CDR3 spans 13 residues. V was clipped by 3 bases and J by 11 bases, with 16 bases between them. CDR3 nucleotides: TGTGCCAGCAGTTTTTCCCGCCCTGGGACTCAGTACTTC. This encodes CASSFSRPGTQYF.

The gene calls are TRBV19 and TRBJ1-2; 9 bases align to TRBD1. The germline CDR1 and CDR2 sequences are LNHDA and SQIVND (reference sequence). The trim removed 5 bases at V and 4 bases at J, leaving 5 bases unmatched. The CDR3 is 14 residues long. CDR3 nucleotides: TGTGCCAGTAGTCCCCGGGACAGGGTCTATGGCTACACCTTC. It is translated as CASSPRDRVYGYTF.